Listed below are T cell receptor beta chains from one sample, sequenced in a study of blood T cell repertoires in COVID-19. Profiled with immunoSEQ multiplex PCR; TCRdb holds only in-frame clones, not every one. This sample has fewer than 85,000 clones, with about three quarters found just once. Sequencing input: peripheral blood. These receptors all stem from a woman of 80 years or more with active or convalescent COVID-19. CDR3s include the opening cysteine and the closing phenylalanine or tryptophan. A D gene is named only where the DNA matches it firmly. Clone size is shown for a subset of rows, as once, few, many or a class of expanded clone.

clone_size: .
v_call: TRBV19
d_call: TRBD1
j_call: TRBJ1-5
cdr3_aa: CASSWPGGLSQPQHF
cdr3_nt: TGTGCCAGTAGTTGGCCAGGGGGCTTAAGTCAGCCCCAGCATTTT

clone_size: few
v_call: TRBV4-1
d_call: TRBD2
j_call: TRBJ2-1
cdr3_aa: CASSPREGNREQFF
cdr3_nt: TGCGCCAGCAGCCCCAGGGAGGGAAATAGAGAGCAGTTCTTC

clone_size: .
v_call: TRBV6-5
d_call: .
j_call: TRBJ2-7
cdr3_aa: CASSKYLQGYEQYF
cdr3_nt: TGTGCCAGCAGTAAATACTTACAGGGTTACGAGCAGTACTTC

clone_size: .
v_call: TRBV29-1
d_call: .
j_call: TRBJ1-2
cdr3_aa: CSVAAQRDGYTF
cdr3_nt: TGCAGCGTTGCCGCGCAGAGGGATGGCTACACCTTC

clone_size: few
v_call: TRBV19
d_call: TRBD1
j_call: TRBJ1-1
cdr3_aa: CASGDRNTEAFF
cdr3_nt: TGTGCCAGTGGGGACAGAAACACTGAAGCTTTCTTT

clone_size: .
v_call: TRBV6-6
d_call: .
j_call: TRBJ1-2
cdr3_aa: CASLPPVTAYGYTF
cdr3_nt: TGTGCCAGCCTACCTCCAGTGACAGCCTATGGCTACACCTTC

clone_size: .
v_call: TRBV30
d_call: TRBD1
j_call: TRBJ2-5
cdr3_aa: CACTGTGYQETQYF
cdr3_nt: TGTGCCTGCACCGGGACAGGGTACCAAGAGACCCAGTACTTC

clone_size: .
v_call: TRBV30
d_call: .
j_call: TRBJ1-3
cdr3_aa: CAWSATKNSGNTIYF
cdr3_nt: TGTGCCTGGAGCGCTACTAAAAACTCTGGAAACACCATATATTTT

clone_size: once
v_call: TRBV6-5
d_call: .
j_call: TRBJ1-1
cdr3_aa: CASSYNIGGTNTEAFF
cdr3_nt: TGTGCCAGCAGTTACAATATCGGGGGGACGAACACTGAAGCTTTCTTT

clone_size: .
v_call: TRBV9
d_call: .
j_call: TRBJ2-2
cdr3_aa: CASSPTGNTGELFF
cdr3_nt: TGTGCCAGCAGCCCAACCGGGAACACCGGGGAGCTGTTTTTT

clone_size: .
v_call: TRBV2
d_call: TRBD1
j_call: TRBJ2-5
cdr3_aa: CASTRDRGMETQYF
cdr3_nt: TGTGCCAGCACTCGGGACAGGGGTATGGAGACCCAGTACTTC

clone_size: .
v_call: TRBV4-1
d_call: TRBD1
j_call: TRBJ2-5
cdr3_aa: CASSQDPQGAQQETQYF
cdr3_nt: TGCGCCAGCAGCCAAGATCCGCAGGGGGCTCAACAAGAGACCCAGTACTTC

clone_size: .
v_call: TRBV7-2
d_call: .
j_call: TRBJ1-1
cdr3_aa: CASSLGGLLTEAFF
cdr3_nt: TGTGCCAGCAGCTTAGGAGGGCTCCTCACTGAAGCTTTCTTT

clone_size: few
v_call: TRBV7-9
d_call: TRBD1
j_call: TRBJ2-1
cdr3_aa: CASSLAGGADEQFF
cdr3_nt: TGTGCCAGCAGCTTAGCAGGGGGCGCGGATGAGCAGTTCTTC

clone_size: many
v_call: TRBV19
d_call: .
j_call: TRBJ1-3
cdr3_aa: CASSISGGSGNTIYF
cdr3_nt: TGTGCCAGTAGTATCTCCGGGGGCTCTGGAAACACCATATATTTT

clone_size: .
v_call: TRBV29-1
d_call: .
j_call: TRBJ1-2
cdr3_aa: CSVGLRNYGYTF
cdr3_nt: TGCAGCGTTGGTCTACGTAACTATGGCTACACCTTC

clone_size: .
v_call: TRBV6-2/TRBV6-3
d_call: .
j_call: TRBJ1-6
cdr3_aa: CASSTGHYLHF
cdr3_nt: TGTGCCAGCAGTACAGGACATTACCTCCACTTT

clone_size: .
v_call: TRBV5-6
d_call: .
j_call: TRBJ2-1
cdr3_aa: CASSLNSGELGNEQFF
cdr3_nt: TGTGCCAGCAGCTTAAATTCAGGGGAATTAGGCAATGAGCAGTTCTTC

clone_size: .
v_call: TRBV30
d_call: .
j_call: TRBJ1-1
cdr3_aa: CAWSLGGGAAEAFF
cdr3_nt: TGTGCCTGGAGCCTCGGAGGGGGGGCCGCTGAAGCTTTCTTT

clone_size: .
v_call: TRBV30
d_call: .
j_call: TRBJ1-4
cdr3_aa: CAWSLGLELFF
cdr3_nt: TGTGCCTGGAGTCTGGGACTTGAGCTGTTTTTT

clone_size: few
v_call: TRBV7-8
d_call: .
j_call: TRBJ2-7
cdr3_aa: CASSFTPYYEQYF
cdr3_nt: TGTGCCAGCAGTTTTACACCGTACTACGAGCAGTACTTC

clone_size: .
v_call: TRBV7-8
d_call: .
j_call: TRBJ2-5
cdr3_aa: CASSLIFSGDETQYF
cdr3_nt: TGTGCCAGCAGCTTAATTTTTTCCGGGGATGAGACCCAGTACTTC

clone_size: many
v_call: TRBV4-1
d_call: TRBD2
j_call: TRBJ2-5
cdr3_aa: CASSQDPSGAQQETQYF
cdr3_nt: TGCGCCAGCAGCCAAGACCCTAGCGGGGCCCAACAAGAGACCCAGTACTTC

clone_size: .
v_call: TRBV5-6
d_call: TRBD2
j_call: TRBJ2-2
cdr3_aa: CASSPLGGTGELFF
cdr3_nt: TGTGCCAGCAGCCCCCTCGGGGGGACCGGGGAGCTGTTTTTT

clone_size: .
v_call: TRBV5-1
d_call: .
j_call: TRBJ1-1
cdr3_aa: CASSLGPSNTEAFF
cdr3_nt: TGCGCCAGCAGCCTGGGTCCGTCGAACACTGAAGCTTTCTTT

clone_size: .
v_call: TRBV4-3
d_call: TRBD2
j_call: TRBJ2-3
cdr3_aa: CASSQALPSGGATFTDTQYF
cdr3_nt: TGCGCCAGCAGCCAAGCCCTACCTAGCGGGGGGGCTACATTCACAGATACGCAGTATTTT

clone_size: .
v_call: TRBV7-2
d_call: .
j_call: TRBJ1-4
cdr3_aa: CASSLNRVEKLFF
cdr3_nt: TGTGCCAGCAGCTTAAACAGGGTAGAAAAACTGTTTTTT

clone_size: .
v_call: TRBV5-6
d_call: TRBD1
j_call: TRBJ2-7
cdr3_aa: CASSFPSTGSYEQYF
cdr3_nt: TGTGCCAGCAGCTTCCCTTCGACAGGGTCCTACGAGCAGTACTTC